This T cell receptor beta chain stems from a study of blood T cell repertoires in COVID-19. Study-level background: Researchers got acute and convalescent COVID-19 samples from the United States, Italy and Spain. T cells, B-cell-depleted T cells, or PBMCs provided the cDNA or gDNA that served as material.

A single count supports this clone. Method: immunoSEQ multiplex PCR; TCRdb's copy keeps in-frame clones and lacks some. The data show about 170,000 clones, 82% seen once. CDR3 length: 13 residues. With 4 bases removed from V and 5 bases from J, the gap between germline ends came to 11 bases. Germline values: CDR1 LGHDT, CDR2 YNNKEL (reference sequence). The clonotype was recovered from a woman older than 75 with active or convalescent COVID-19. The chain recombines TRBV3-1 (or the pseudogene TRBV3-2) with TRBJ2-5; D is possibly TRBD2 (6 bases). Sequenced material: peripheral blood. DNA for the CDR3: TGTGCCAGCAGCCGCGGGGAAGGGGAGACCCAGTACTTC. Amino acids: CASSRGEGETQYF.